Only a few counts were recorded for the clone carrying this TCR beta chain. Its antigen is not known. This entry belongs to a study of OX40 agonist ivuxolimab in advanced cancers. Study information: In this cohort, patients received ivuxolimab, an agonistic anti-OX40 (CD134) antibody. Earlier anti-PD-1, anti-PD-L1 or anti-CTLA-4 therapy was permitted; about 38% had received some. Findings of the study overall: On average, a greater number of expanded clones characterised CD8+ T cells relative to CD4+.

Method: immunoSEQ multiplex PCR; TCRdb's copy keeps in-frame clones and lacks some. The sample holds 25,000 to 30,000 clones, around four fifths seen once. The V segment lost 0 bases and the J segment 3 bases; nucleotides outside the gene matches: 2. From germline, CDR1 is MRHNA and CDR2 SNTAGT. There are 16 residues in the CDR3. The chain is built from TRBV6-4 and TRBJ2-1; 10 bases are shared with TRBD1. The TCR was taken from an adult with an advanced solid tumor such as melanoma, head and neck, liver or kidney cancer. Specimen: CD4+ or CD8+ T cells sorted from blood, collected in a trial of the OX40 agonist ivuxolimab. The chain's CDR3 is CASSDSGTGDYNEQFF. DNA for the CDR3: TGTGCCAGCAGTGACTCCGGGACAGGGGACTACAATGAGCAGTTCTTC.